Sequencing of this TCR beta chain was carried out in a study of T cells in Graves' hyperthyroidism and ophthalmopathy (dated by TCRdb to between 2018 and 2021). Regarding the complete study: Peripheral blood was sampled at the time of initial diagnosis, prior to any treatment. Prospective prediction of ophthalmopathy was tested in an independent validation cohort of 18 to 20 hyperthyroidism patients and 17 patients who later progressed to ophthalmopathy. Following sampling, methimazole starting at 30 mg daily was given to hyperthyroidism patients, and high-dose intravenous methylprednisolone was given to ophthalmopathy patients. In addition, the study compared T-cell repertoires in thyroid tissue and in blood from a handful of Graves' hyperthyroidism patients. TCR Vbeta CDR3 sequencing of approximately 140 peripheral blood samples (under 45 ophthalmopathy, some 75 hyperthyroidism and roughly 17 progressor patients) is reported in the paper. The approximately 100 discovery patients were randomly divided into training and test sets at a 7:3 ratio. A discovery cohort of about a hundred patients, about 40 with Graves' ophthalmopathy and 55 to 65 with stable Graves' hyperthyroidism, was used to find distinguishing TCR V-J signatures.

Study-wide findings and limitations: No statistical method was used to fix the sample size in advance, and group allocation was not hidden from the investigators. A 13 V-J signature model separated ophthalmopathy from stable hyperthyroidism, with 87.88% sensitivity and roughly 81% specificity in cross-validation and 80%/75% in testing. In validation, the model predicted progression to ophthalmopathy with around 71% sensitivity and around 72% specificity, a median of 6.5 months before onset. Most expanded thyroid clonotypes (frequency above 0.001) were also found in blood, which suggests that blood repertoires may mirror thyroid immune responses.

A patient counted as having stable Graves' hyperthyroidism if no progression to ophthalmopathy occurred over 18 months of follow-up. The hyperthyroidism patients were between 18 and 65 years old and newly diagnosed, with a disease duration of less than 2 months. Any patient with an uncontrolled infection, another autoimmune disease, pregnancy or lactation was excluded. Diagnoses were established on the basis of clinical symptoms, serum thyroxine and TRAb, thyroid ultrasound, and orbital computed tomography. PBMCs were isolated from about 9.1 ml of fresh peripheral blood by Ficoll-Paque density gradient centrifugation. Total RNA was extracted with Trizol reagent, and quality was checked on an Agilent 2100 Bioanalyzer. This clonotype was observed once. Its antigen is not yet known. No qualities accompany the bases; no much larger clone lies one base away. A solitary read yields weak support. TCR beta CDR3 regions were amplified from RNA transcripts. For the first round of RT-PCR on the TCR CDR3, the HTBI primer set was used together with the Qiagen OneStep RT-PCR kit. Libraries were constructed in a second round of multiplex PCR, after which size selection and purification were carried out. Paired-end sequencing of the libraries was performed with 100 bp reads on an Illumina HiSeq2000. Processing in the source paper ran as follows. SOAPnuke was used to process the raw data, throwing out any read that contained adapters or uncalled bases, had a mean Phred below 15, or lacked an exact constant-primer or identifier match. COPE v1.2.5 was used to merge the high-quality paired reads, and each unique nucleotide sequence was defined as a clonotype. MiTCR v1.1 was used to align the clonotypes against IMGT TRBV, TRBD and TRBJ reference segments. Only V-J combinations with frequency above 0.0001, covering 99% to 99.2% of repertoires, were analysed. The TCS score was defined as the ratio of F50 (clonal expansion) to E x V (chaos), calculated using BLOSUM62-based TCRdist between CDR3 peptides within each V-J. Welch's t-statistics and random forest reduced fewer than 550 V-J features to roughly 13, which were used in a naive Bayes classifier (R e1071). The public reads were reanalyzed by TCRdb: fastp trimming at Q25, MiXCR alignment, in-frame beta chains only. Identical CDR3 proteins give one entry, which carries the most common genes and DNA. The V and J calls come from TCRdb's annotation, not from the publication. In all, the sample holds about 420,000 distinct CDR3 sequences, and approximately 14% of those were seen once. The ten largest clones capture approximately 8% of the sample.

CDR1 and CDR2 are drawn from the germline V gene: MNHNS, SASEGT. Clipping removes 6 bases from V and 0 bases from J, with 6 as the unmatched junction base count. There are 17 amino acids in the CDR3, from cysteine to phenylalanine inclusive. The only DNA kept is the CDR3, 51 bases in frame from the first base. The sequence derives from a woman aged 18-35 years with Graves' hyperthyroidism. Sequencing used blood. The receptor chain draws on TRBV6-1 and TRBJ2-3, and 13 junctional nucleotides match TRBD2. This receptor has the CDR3 CASSARTSGSSTDTQYF. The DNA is TGTGCCAGCAGCGCACGGACTAGCGGGAGCAGCACAGATACGCAGTATTTT.